This T cell receptor (beta chain) is from a study of blood T cell repertoires in COVID-19. As for the study in general: The cDNA or gDNA used as material had been derived from T cells, B-cell-depleted T cells, or PBMCs.

The method was immunoSEQ multiplex PCR; TCRdb's version includes in-frame clones alone and lacks a portion of them. Of more than 200,000 clones in the sample, about 87% are singletons; the top ten hold 1.7%. The CDR3 totals 15 residues. With 6 bases removed from V and 2 bases from J, the gap between germline ends came to 14 bases. Germline loops: CDR1 SGHAT, CDR2 FQDESV (reference sequence). This sequence originates from a man in his 70s with acute or convalescent COVID-19. The chain links TRBV11-1 to TRBJ1-3; the D gene is possibly TRBD1 (6 bases). The sequenced material came from peripheral blood. This chain's CDR3 is CASRPAGGAGNTIYF. CDR3 nucleotides: TGTGCCAGCAGACCGGCGGGGGGCGCTGGAAACACCATATATTTT.